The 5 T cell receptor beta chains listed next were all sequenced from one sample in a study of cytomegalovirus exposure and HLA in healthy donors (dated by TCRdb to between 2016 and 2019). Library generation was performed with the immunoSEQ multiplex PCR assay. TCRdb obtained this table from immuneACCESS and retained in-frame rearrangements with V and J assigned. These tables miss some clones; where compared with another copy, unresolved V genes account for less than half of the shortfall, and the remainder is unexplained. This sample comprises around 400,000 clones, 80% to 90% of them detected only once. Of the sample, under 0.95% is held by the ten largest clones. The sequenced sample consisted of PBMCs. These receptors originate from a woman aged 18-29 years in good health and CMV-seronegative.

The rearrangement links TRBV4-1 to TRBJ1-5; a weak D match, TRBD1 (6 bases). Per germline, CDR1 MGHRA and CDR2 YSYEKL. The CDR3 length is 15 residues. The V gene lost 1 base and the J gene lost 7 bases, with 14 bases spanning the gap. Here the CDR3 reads CASSQVKAGEQPQHF. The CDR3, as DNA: TGCGCCAGCAGCCAAGTTAAGGCAGGGGAACAGCCCCAGCATTTT.

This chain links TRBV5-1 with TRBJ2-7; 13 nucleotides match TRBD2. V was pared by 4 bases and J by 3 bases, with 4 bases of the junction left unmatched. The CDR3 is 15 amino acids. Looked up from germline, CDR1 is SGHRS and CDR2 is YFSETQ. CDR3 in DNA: TGCGCCAGCAGCCCCGGGACTAGCGGGGTCTACGAGCAGTACTTC. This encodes CASSPGTSGVYEQYF.

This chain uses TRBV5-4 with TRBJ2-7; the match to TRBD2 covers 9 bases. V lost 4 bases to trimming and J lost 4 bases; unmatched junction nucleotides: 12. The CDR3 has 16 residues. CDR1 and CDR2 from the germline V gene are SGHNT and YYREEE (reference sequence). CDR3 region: CASSHPAAGGVYEQYF. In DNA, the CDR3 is TGTGCCAGCAGCCATCCGGCTGCGGGGGGGGTATACGAGCAGTACTTC.

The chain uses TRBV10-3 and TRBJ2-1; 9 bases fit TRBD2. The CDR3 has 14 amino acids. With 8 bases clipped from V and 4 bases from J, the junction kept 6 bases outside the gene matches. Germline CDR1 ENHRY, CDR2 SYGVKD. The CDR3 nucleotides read TGTGCCATCTCCGGGACTAGCCCTTACAATGAGCAGTTCTTC. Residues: CAISGTSPYNEQFF.

CDR3 residues: CASSLDPGGNEQFF. The CDR3 nucleotides read TGCGCCAGCAGCTTGGATCCGGGAGGCAATGAGCAGTTCTTC. The chain carries TRBV5-1 and TRBJ2-1; TRBD2 aligns across 7 bases. The CDR3 covers 14 residues. Germline CDR1 is SGHRS and CDR2 is YFSETQ. J lost 6 bases, V lost 0 bases, and 3 bases had no gene match.